Shown below are 25 T cell receptor beta chains from a single sample sequenced in a study of response to subunit inactivated influenza vaccine. TCRdb re-called the RT-PCR reads through MiXCR, storing one row per CDR3 protein. The table lists roughly 760,000 distinct CDR3 sequences, 21% of them singletons. The material sequenced was PBMCs from blood, taken around 5 days after vaccination. Receptors originate from a man aged 50-59 years who received an inactivated influenza vaccine.

This clonotype appeared a few times. This chain links TRBV20-1 with TRBJ2-3; 7 bases align to TRBD1. V lost 0 bases to trimming and J lost 2 bases; unmatched junction nucleotides: 8. This CDR3 has 16 amino acids. In germline, CDR1 is DFQATT, CDR2 SNEGSKA (reference sequence). This CDR3 is CSARDPRDRYTDTQYF. DNA of the CDR3: TGCAGTGCTAGAGATCCCCGGGACAGATACACAGATACGCAGTATTTT.

The V call is TRBV11-2, the J call TRBJ1-5, with 9 bases lining up with TRBD1. Per the germline V gene, CDR1 is SGHAT and CDR2 is FQNNGV. The CDR3 sequence is 18 residues long. Trimming took 5 bases from V and 1 from J; bases not matched to a gene: 12. CDR3 in amino acids: CASSIGQGYGSSNQPQHF. The CDR3, as DNA: TGTGCCAGCAGCATCGGACAGGGGTATGGTTCAAGCAATCAGCCCCAGCATTTT. Based on the CDR3 plus reference TRBV11-2 and TRBJ1-5, the full variable domain is EAGVAQSPRYKIIEKRQSVAFWCNPISGHATLYWYQQILGQGPKLLIQFQNNGVVDDSQLPKDRFSAERLKGVDSTLKIQPAKLEDSAVYLCASSIGQGYGSSNQPQHFGDGTRLSIL.

V and J are TRBV11-2 and TRBJ2-1, with D unresolved. Trimming removed 4 bases from V and 8 bases from J, with 9 bases in between. Germline assignment: CDR1 SGHAT and CDR2 FQNNGV. The length of the CDR3 is 12 residues. CDR3 amino acids: CASSYTVHEQFF. The DNA for the CDR3 is TGTGCCAGCAGCTATACAGTACATGAGCAGTTCTTC. The full variable domain, rest sourced from reference TRBV11-2 and TRBJ2-1, is EAGVAQSPRYKIIEKRQSVAFWCNPISGHATLYWYQQILGQGPKLLIQFQNNGVVDDSQLPKDRFSAERLKGVDSTLKIQPAKLEDSAVYLCASSYTVHEQFFGPGTRLTVL.

V usage is TRBV5-1 and J usage is TRBJ2-3; possible D gene TRBD1, 7 bases. The length of the CDR3 is 16 residues. CDR1 and CDR2 (germline): SGHRS, YFSETQ. V gave up 2 bases and J gave up 3 bases, with 16 bases separating them. The DNA for the CDR3 is TGCGCCAGCAGCTTATCGCCAGGGGGAGGAACAGATACGCAGTATTTT. It is translated as CASSLSPGGGTDTQYF.

The V gene is TRBV6-2 or TRBV6-3, the J gene TRBJ2-7, with 8 bases lining up with TRBD1. The J segment lost 2 bases and the V segment lost 4 bases, leaving 10 bases of the junction unmatched. This CDR3 contains 16 residues. Germline CDR1 MNHEY, CDR2 SVGEGT. The DNA of the CDR3 is TGTGCCAGCAGTTGGTCCCGGGACAGGATAACCTACGAGCAGTACTTC. Translated, it gives CASSWSRDRITYEQYF.

The V gene is TRBV5-1, the J gene TRBJ2-2; TRBD1 aligns across 12 bases. Losses at the gene ends were 7 bases for V and 3 bases for J; bases not matched to a gene: 7. In germline, CDR1 is SGHRS, CDR2 YFSETQ. CDR3 length: 16 residues. As DNA, the CDR3 is TGCGCCAGCCTCACTGGGACAGGGGGCTACACCGGGGAGCTGTTTTTT. Translated, it gives CASLTGTGGYTGELFF.

The chain employs TRBV29-1 and TRBJ2-1; TRBD1 matches 9 bases. Per germline, CDR1 SQVTM and CDR2 ANQGSEA. The CDR3 is 11 amino acids. Losses at the gene ends were 7 bases for V and 10 bases for J; bases not matched to a gene: 5. In DNA form, the CDR3 reads TGCAGCGAGGGACAGGGTTTCGAGCAGTTCTTC. Residues: CSEGQGFEQFF.

This chain connects TRBV15 to TRBJ2-3; 8 positions agree with TRBD1. CDR1 and CDR2 (germline): LNHNV, YYDKDF (reference sequence). CDR3 length: 16 amino acids. After removal of 0 bases from V and 4 bases from J, the junction contained 6 bases not matched to a gene. The CDR3 nucleotides read TGTGCCACCAGCAGAGAAGGACAGGGAAGGGCAGATACGCAGTATTTT. Translating gives CATSREGQGRADTQYF.

The chain employs TRBV20-1 and TRBJ1-1, with 7 bases lining up with TRBD1. V lost 2 bases to trimming and J lost 4 bases; unmatched junction nucleotides: 10. CDR1 and CDR2 from the germline V gene are DFQATT and SNEGSKA (reference sequence). CDR3 size: 15 residues. The CDR3 coding sequence is TGCAGTGCTAGAACAACCAGACAGGGAGGCACTGAAGCTTTCTTT. It translates to CSARTTRQGGTEAFF.

V is TRBV20-1 and J is TRBJ1-1, with D hard to call. This CDR3 contains 11 residues. In germline, CDR1 is DFQATT, CDR2 SNEGSKA (reference sequence). The CDR3 protein is CRGLSGSEAFF. The CDR3 DNA follows: TGCAGAGGATTAAGTGGGAGTGAAGCTTTCTTT.

This clonotype was counted only a few times. The CDR3, as DNA: TGTGCCAGCACCGGAGGGAGCGGGGGGCTGAACACCGGGGAGCTGTTTTTT. Translated: CASTGGSGGLNTGELFF. This chain links TRBV7-2 with TRBJ2-2, with 9 bases lining up with TRBD2. This CDR3 has 17 amino acids. Per germline, CDR1 SGHTA and CDR2 FQGNSA. The junction had 10 bases not matched to a gene; V was cut back by 7 bases and J by 1 base.

The chain joins TRBV7-9 to TRBJ1-1; D gene ambiguous. Trimming took off 5 bases at V and 5 bases at J, with 18 bases between the two ends. The CDR3 is 15 residues long. Per germline, CDR1 SEHNR and CDR2 FQNEAQ (reference sequence). CDR3 region: CASSPREGRGTEAFF. The CDR3 DNA is TGTGCCAGCAGCCCAAGGGAGGGCCGGGGTACTGAAGCTTTCTTT.

This chain connects TRBV4-3 to TRBJ1-2, with D possibly TRBD1 on 5 matching bases. The CDR3 contains 15 residues. Deletions cut 0 bases from V and 3 bases from J, with 11 bases between. Looked up from germline, CDR1 is LGHNA and CDR2 is YSLEER. The CDR3 sequence: CASSQDTGYYYGYTF. CDR3 sequence (DNA): TGCGCCAGCAGCCAAGATACAGGCTACTACTATGGCTACACCTTC.

The rearrangement links TRBV20-1 to TRBJ2-7; 10 bases match TRBD2. Germline-derived CDR1 and CDR2 are DFQATT and SNEGSKA (reference sequence). Trimming took 0 bases from V and 5 from J; bases not matched to a gene: 19. This CDR3 has 19 amino acids. The chain's CDR3 is CSARDMRLAGVTNGDEQYF. CDR3 DNA: TGCAGTGCTAGAGATATGCGGCTAGCGGGAGTGACAAACGGGGACGAGCAGTACTTC.

Only a few counts were recorded for this clonotype. The chain employs TRBV6-5 and TRBJ2-7, with D maybe TRBD2 (6 bases). The CDR3 totals 11 residues. The V gene's germline CDR1 is MNHEY and CDR2 SVGAGI. V shed 4 bases and J shed 13 bases, with 14 bases lying between them. Here the CDR3 reads CASSSTTGVYF. As DNA, the CDR3 is TGTGCCAGCAGTTCCACCACGGGGGTTTACTTC.

V is TRBV20-1 and J is TRBJ1-5; 8 bases line up with TRBD1. The germline V gene has CDR1 DFQATT and CDR2 SNEGSKA (reference sequence). This CDR3 has 17 residues. Trimming at V came to 0 bases and at J to 7 bases, leaving 14 bases not matched to a gene. The CDR3: CSAREEFGQGGNQPQHF. Written as DNA, the CDR3 is TGCAGTGCTAGAGAGGAATTCGGACAGGGAGGTAACCAGCCCCAGCATTTT.

This clonotype was seen a few times. This sequence joins TRBV7-2 and TRBJ2-7, with D tentatively TRBD2 (6 bases). Germline V lookup: CDR1 SGHTA, CDR2 FQGNSA. V was shortened by 1 base and J by 2 bases, with 12 bases between the two germline ends. The CDR3 sequence is 15 residues long. The CDR3 sequence is CASSLVGGDPYEQYF. In nucleotides, the CDR3 is TGTGCCAGCAGCTTAGTGGGGGGAGACCCCTACGAGCAGTACTTC.

The table lists this clonotype with many counts. The chain joins TRBV5-1 to TRBJ2-7; 14 positions match TRBD2. Germline loops: CDR1 SGHRS, CDR2 YFSETQ. The CDR3 is 14 residues long. J was trimmed by 5 bases and V by 4 bases; bases with no gene match: 2. CDR3 nucleotides: TGCGCCAGCAGCCCGGGACTAGCGGGGGACGAGCAGTACTTC. As protein: CASSPGLAGDEQYF.

This chain links TRBV11-2 with TRBJ2-5; 12 positions agree with TRBD2. CDR1 is SGHAT, CDR2 FQNNGV, per germline. The CDR3 has 18 amino acids. The ends lost 5 bases at V and 3 bases at J; junction bases unmatched: 13. This CDR3 is CASSLGNSRTSGKETQYF. The CDR3 DNA reads TGTGCCAGCAGCCTGGGAAACTCAAGGACTAGCGGGAAAGAGACCCAGTACTTC. Combining the CDR3 with reference TRBV11-2 and TRBJ2-5 gives the whole variable domain EAGVAQSPRYKIIEKRQSVAFWCNPISGHATLYWYQQILGQGPKLLIQFQNNGVVDDSQLPKDRFSAERLKGVDSTLKIQPAKLEDSAVYLCASSLGNSRTSGKETQYFGPGTRLLVL.

The sample holds a few counts of this clonotype. The genes are TRBV5-1 and TRBJ2-5, with 9 bases fitting TRBD1. In germline, CDR1 is SGHRS, CDR2 YFSETQ. The J segment lost 1 base and the V segment lost 1 base, leaving 2 bases of the junction unmatched. The CDR3 covers 15 residues. The CDR3 coding sequence is TGCGCCAGCAGCTTGACAGGGGGCATCCAAGAGACCCAGTACTTC. Its translation is CASSLTGGIQETQYF.

The genes are TRBV6-1 and TRBJ2-5; TRBD1 matches 12 bases. Germline CDR1 is MNHNS and CDR2 is SASEGT. Trimming took 4 bases from V and 5 from J; bases not matched to a gene: 5. The CDR3 is 15 residues long. The CDR3 bases are TGTGCCAGCAGTGCAGGGACAGGGGGCGGGGAGACCCAGTACTTC. Its protein product is CASSAGTGGGETQYF.

This chain links TRBV15 with TRBJ2-5; D assignment may be TRBD1 or TRBD2 (5 bases each). The CDR3 runs to 15 residues. Germline CDR1 is LNHNV and CDR2 is YYDKDF (reference sequence). Deletions cut 2 bases from V and 1 base from J, with 11 bases between. CDR3 nucleotide sequence: TGTGCCACCAGCAGATTGGGACGGTCCCAAGAGACCCAGTACTTC. This codes for CATSRLGRSQETQYF.

There are many counts of this clonotype. This chain joins TRBV6-5 and TRBJ1-2, with TRBD1 as a possible D gene (5 bases). Deletions cut 0 bases from V and 5 bases from J, with 10 bases between. In germline, CDR1 is MNHEY, CDR2 SVGAGI. The CDR3 runs to 14 residues. The CDR3 nucleotides read TGTGCCAGCAGTTACTCGCAGGGCTTGTATGGCTACACCTTC. It codes for CASSYSQGLYGYTF.

The rearrangement joins TRBV5-5 to TRBJ2-5; the match to TRBD2 covers 12 bases. CDR1 is SGHKS and CDR2 is YYEKEE in the germline V gene (reference sequence). Germline trimming cut 3 bases from V and 5 bases from J; bases unmatched to any gene: 2. The CDR3 contains 14 residues. The CDR3 here is CASSSTSGSETQYF. The DNA of the CDR3 is TGTGCCAGCAGCTCGACTAGCGGGAGTGAGACCCAGTACTTC.

The chain carries TRBV15 and TRBJ2-3; 12 nucleotides align to TRBD1. Trimming cost V 1 base and J 4 bases; bases outside gene matches: 0. The germline V gene encodes CDR1 LNHNV and CDR2 YYDKDF (reference sequence). The CDR3 is 15 residues long. CDR3 region: CATSRGDRGPDTQYF. As DNA, the CDR3 is TGTGCCACCAGCAGAGGGGACAGGGGGCCAGATACGCAGTATTTT.